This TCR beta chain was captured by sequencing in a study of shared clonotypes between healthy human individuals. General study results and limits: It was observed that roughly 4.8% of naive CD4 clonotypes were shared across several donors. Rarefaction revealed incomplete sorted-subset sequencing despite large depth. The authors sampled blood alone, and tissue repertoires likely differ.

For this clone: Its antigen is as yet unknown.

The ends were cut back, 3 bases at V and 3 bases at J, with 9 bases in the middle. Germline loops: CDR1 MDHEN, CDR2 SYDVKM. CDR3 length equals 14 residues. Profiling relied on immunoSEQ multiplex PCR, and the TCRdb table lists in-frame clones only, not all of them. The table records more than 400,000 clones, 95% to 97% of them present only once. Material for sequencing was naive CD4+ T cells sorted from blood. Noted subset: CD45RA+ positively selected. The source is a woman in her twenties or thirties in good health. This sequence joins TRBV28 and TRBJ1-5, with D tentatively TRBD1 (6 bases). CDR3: CASSFGTNNQPQHF. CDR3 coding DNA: TGTGCCAGCAGTTTCGGGACAAACAATCAGCCCCAGCATTTT.